Following are 14 T cell receptor beta chains from one sample sequenced in a study of blood T cell repertoires in COVID-19. Assay: immunoSEQ multiplex PCR; the TCRdb copy retains only in-frame clones and omits some. The profile shows some 140,000 clones, around 85% of them singletons. The sample taken for sequencing was peripheral blood. The receptors shown here come from a woman aged 55-70 years with acute or convalescent COVID-19.

The J gene is TRBJ1-1, the V gene TRBV27; no clear D. The CDR3 is 14 amino acids. CDR1 is MNHEY and CDR2 is SMNVEV in the germline V gene (reference sequence). V dropped 1 base and J dropped 0 bases, with 6 bases sitting between them. The CDR3 spells CASSLFGVNTEAFF. As DNA, the CDR3 is TGTGCCAGCAGTTTATTCGGGGTGAACACTGAAGCTTTCTTT.

The chain employs TRBV18 and TRBJ1-1; TRBD1 might be the D (6 bases). Germline V gives CDR1 KGHSH, CDR2 LQKENI. The CDR3 spans 15 residues. With 6 bases removed from V and 5 bases from J, the gap between germline ends came to 19 bases. The CDR3 sequence: CASSQYGRGRTEAFF. CDR3 nucleotide sequence: TGTGCCAGCTCCCAATATGGGAGGGGGAGGACTGAAGCTTTCTTT.

This clone was picked up a small number of times. The chain joins TRBV5-4 to TRBJ1-4, with a weak D call TRBD1 (5 bases). V lost 6 bases to trimming and J lost 8 bases, with 14 bases between them. The V gene's germline CDR1 is SGHNT and CDR2 YYREEE (reference sequence). The CDR3 spans 13 residues. CDR3: CASKVQGGEKLFF. CDR3 sequence (DNA): TGTGCCAGCAAGGTTCAGGGTGGGGAAAAACTGTTTTTT.

The rearrangement links TRBV5-3 to TRBJ2-7; a weak D match, TRBD1 (5 bases). TRBV5-3 is treated as an ORF (open reading frame) with a function not yet certain. Trimming took off 0 bases at V and 2 bases at J, with 21 bases between the two ends. The CDR3 is 18 amino acids. The CDR3: CARSLEVPQDLGPYEQYV. The CDR3 DNA follows: TGTGCCAGAAGCTTGGAAGTCCCACAGGACCTGGGGCCCTACGAGCAGTACGTC.

The chain recombines TRBV7-9 with TRBJ1-2; 7 nucleotides agree with TRBD1. Germline V CDR1 and CDR2: SEHNR, FQNEAQ (reference sequence). The CDR3 is 14 residues long. Unmatched junction bases numbered 10, after V lost 6 bases and J lost 6 bases. The CDR3 sequence: CASRLTGSKDGYTF. The CDR3 nucleotides are TGTGCCAGCAGGTTGACAGGGTCTAAGGATGGCTACACCTTC.

The chain employs TRBV10-1 and TRBJ1-2, with 12 bases fitting TRBD1. J gave up 8 bases and V 5 bases, and 6 bases lay outside the gene matches. The length of the CDR3 is 14 residues. Germline lookup yields CDR1 WNHNN and CDR2 SYGVQD (reference sequence). Here the CDR3 reads CASSRDRGRGGYTF. In nucleotides, the CDR3 is TGCGCCAGCAGTAGGGACAGGGGGCGCGGAGGCTACACCTTC.

Here the CDR3 reads CASSSKRTSGGSYNEQFF. The CDR3 nucleotides read TGTGCCAGCAGTTCTAAAAGGACTAGCGGGGGGTCATACAATGAGCAGTTCTTC. This chain connects TRBV27 to TRBJ2-1; 14 bases match TRBD2. Germline V gene sequence: CDR1 MNHEY, CDR2 SMNVEV (reference sequence). V lost 4 bases to trimming and J lost 4 bases; unmatched junction nucleotides: 9. CDR3 length: 18 amino acids.

This chain links TRBV3-1 (or the pseudogene TRBV3-2) with TRBJ1-2; unclear D gene. The V end was cut by 2 bases, the J end by 8 bases, with 9 bases between. Germline values: CDR1 LGHDT, CDR2 YNNKEL (reference sequence). The CDR3 runs to 12 residues. CDR3 sequence reads: CASSQTNQGYTF. The DNA of the CDR3 is TGTGCCAGCAGCCAAACTAACCAGGGCTACACCTTC.

The chain couples TRBV28 to TRBJ1-2, with a tentative D call TRBD1 (5 bases). Germline CDR1 is MDHEN and CDR2 is SYDVKM. Trimming stripped 4 bases from V and 4 bases from J, with 16 bases between. This CDR3 comprises 15 residues. The CDR3 sequence is CASSSSSTATYGYTF. In nucleotides, the CDR3 is TGTGCCAGCAGTTCCTCATCGACAGCGACCTATGGCTACACCTTC.

The chain carries TRBV7-2 and TRBJ2-1, with 10 bases lining up with TRBD2. After removal of 5 bases from V and 4 bases from J, the junction contained 2 bases not matched to a gene. Per the germline V gene, CDR1 is SGHTA and CDR2 is FQGNSA. There are 14 residues in the CDR3. The CDR3 loop reads CASSPGLAYNEQFF. CDR3 coding DNA: TGTGCCAGCAGCCCGGGACTAGCGTACAATGAGCAGTTCTTC.

The gene calls are TRBV11-2 and TRBJ2-5; no firm D call. Trimming took off 1 base at V and 2 bases at J, with 8 bases between the two ends. Per the germline V gene, CDR1 is SGHAT and CDR2 is FQNNGV. This CDR3 comprises 14 residues. CDR3 sequence: CASSLGAAQETQYF. CDR3 in DNA: TGTGCCAGCAGCTTAGGGGCCGCACAAGAGACCCAGTACTTC.

This clone was seen a few times. The chain joins TRBV5-1 to TRBJ1-2, with D tentatively TRBD1 (5 bases). The CDR3 runs 15 residues. The V and J ends lost 4 bases and 5 bases respectively, with 18 bases between them. CDR1 and CDR2 from the germline V gene are SGHRS and YFSETQ. CDR3 DNA sequence: TGCGCCAGCAGCCTGGGGGGGGAGGCCCGGTATGGCTACACCTTC. Translating gives CASSLGGEARYGYTF.

The rearrangement joins TRBV10-3 to TRBJ1-3; tentative D call: TRBD1 (5 bases). Trimming cost V 7 bases and J 4 bases, with 8 bases left between them. The CDR3 is made up of 12 amino acids. The germline V gene has CDR1 ENHRY and CDR2 SYGVKD. This CDR3 reads CAIKTDGNTIYF. The CDR3 DNA follows: TGTGCCATCAAGACAGACGGAAACACCATATATTTT.

The gene calls are TRBV11-2 and TRBJ2-5, with 7 bases that match TRBD2. The germline V gene has CDR1 SGHAT and CDR2 FQNNGV. V shed 1 base, J shed 7 bases, and the junction held 9 bases outside the gene matches. This CDR3 is built from 15 residues. In DNA form, the CDR3 reads TGTGCCAGCAGCTTAGTAGCGGGCCTCGGGAGGACCCAGTACTTC. Translated, it gives CASSLVAGLGRTQYF.